This T cell receptor beta chain was retrieved from a study of CD8+ T cells in alopecia areata. For the study at large: It was oral tofacitinib, at 5 to 10 mg twice daily, that treated patients received. Broader study findings: Scalp sequencing also captures normal skin's resident alphabeta T cells. Normal scalp showed lower clonality than lesional scalp, especially alopecia totalis/universalis.

Extracted RNA was reverse transcribed into cDNA, the sequencing template. The protocol was immunoSEQ multiplex PCR, while the TCRdb copy is restricted to in-frame clones and leaves out a portion. The sample includes 120,000 or so clones, 35% to 40% of them seen just once. From alopecia areata patients, lesional scalp punch biopsies and peripheral blood were collected. A word on this clone: No antigen is known for it.

The CDR3 loop spans 13 amino acids. Per the germline V gene, CDR1 is SGHTA and CDR2 is FQGNSA. V shed 1 base and J shed 5 bases, with 8 bases lying between them. The chain combines TRBV7-2 with TRBJ2-5; the D gene is possibly TRBD2 (5 bases). The receptor was isolated from a human donor with alopecia areata. What was sequenced was CD4+ T cells sorted from blood. In DNA, the CDR3 is TGTGCCAGCAGCTTAGGTCTAGCTGAGACCCAGTACTTC. It translates to CASSLGLAETQYF.